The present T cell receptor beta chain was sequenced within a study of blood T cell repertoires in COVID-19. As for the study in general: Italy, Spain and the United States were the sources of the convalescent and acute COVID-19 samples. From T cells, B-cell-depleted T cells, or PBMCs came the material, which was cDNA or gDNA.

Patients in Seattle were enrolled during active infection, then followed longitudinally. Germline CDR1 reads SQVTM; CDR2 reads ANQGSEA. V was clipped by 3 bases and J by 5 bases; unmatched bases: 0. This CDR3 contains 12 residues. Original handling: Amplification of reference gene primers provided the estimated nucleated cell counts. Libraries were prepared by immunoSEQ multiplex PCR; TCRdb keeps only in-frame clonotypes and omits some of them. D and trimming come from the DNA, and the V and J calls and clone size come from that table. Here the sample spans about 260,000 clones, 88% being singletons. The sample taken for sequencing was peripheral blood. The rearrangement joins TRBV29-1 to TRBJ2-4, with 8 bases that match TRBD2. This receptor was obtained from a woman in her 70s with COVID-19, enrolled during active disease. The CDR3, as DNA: TGCAGCGTTGACGGGGGGGAAAACATTCAGTACTTC. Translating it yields CSVDGGENIQYF.